These 18 T cell receptor beta chains were sequenced from one sample in a study of T cell responses to AZD1222 COVID-19 vaccine. Here immunoSEQ multiplex PCR was the method, and the copy in TCRdb shows in-frame clones only, minus some. Found here are about 18,000 clones, roughly 76% of them singletons; the top ten hold roughly 21%. Material: peripheral blood, obtained 28 days after the second AZD1222 dose. These receptor sequences come from an adult who received the AZD1222 COVID-19 vaccine.

This clone was seen more than once but under ten times. This chain uses TRBV3-1 (or the pseudogene TRBV3-2) with TRBJ1-2; 7 bases fit TRBD1. The V gene's germline CDR1 is LGHDT and CDR2 YNNKEL (reference sequence). The CDR3 extends over 13 amino acids. Trimming took 4 bases from V and 2 from J; bases not matched to a gene: 1. The CDR3 region has the DNA TGTGCCAGCAGCCGGGGACAGAACTATGGCTACACCTTC. Translation: CASSRGQNYGYTF.

This clone is judged medium-sized (0.01 to 0.1%). The CDR3 DNA follows: TGCGCCAGCAGCCAACACGGGACTAGCGGTGGAGAGACCCAGTACTTC. This encodes CASSQHGTSGGETQYF. The gene calls are TRBV4-1 and TRBJ2-5, with 11 bases aligning to TRBD2. Trimming cost V 2 bases and J 4 bases; bases outside gene matches: 6. The CDR3 is 16 amino acids. CDR1 and CDR2 (germline): MGHRA, YSYEKL.

This clone has only a few counts. The rearrangement joins TRBV6-2 or TRBV6-3 to TRBJ1-1; D is unresolved. CDR3 length: 15 amino acids. CDR1 and CDR2 (germline): MNHEY, SVGEGT. The V end lost 4 bases, the J end lost 6 bases, and 18 bases lay between the germline ends. The CDR3 DNA sequence: TGTGCCAGCAGTTCACGGACCGGCCCCCAGTCTGAAGCTTTCTTT. Its protein is CASSSRTGPQSEAFF.

The chain uses TRBV10-3 and TRBJ2-5; 8 positions agree with TRBD1. The CDR3 spans 14 residues. The ends lost 6 bases at V and 1 base at J; junction bases unmatched: 4. Germline lookup yields CDR1 ENHRY and CDR2 SYGVKD. The CDR3 protein is CAIRRTGLQETQYF. CDR3 coding DNA: TGTGCCATCAGGAGGACAGGGCTCCAAGAGACCCAGTACTTC.

The V call is TRBV7-2, the J call TRBJ2-4, with D maybe TRBD1 (6 bases). V gave up 4 bases and J gave up 3 bases, with 10 bases separating them. Germline assignment: CDR1 SGHTA and CDR2 FQGNSA. The CDR3 has 14 amino acids. The CDR3 loop reads CASSSRGIKNIQYF. In DNA form, the CDR3 reads TGTGCCAGCAGCTCTAGGGGGATCAAAAACATTCAGTACTTC.

The chain carries TRBV9 and TRBJ2-7, with 10 bases lining up with TRBD2. Germline CDR1 and CDR2: SGDLS and YYNGEE. The CDR3 runs 16 residues. V was clipped by 4 bases and J by 0 bases; unmatched bases: 7. The CDR3 is CASSPISGGSSYEQYF. In nucleotides, the CDR3 is TGTGCCAGCAGCCCTATTAGCGGGGGGAGCTCCTACGAGCAGTACTTC.

There are a few counts of this clone. The J gene is TRBJ1-5, the V gene TRBV3-1 (or the pseudogene TRBV3-2), with 10 bases aligning to TRBD1. The V and J ends lost 4 bases and 5 bases, in that order; junction bases with no gene match: 2. The CDR3 loop spans 14 amino acids. Germline CDR1 and CDR2: LGHDT and YNNKEL (reference sequence). CDR3 DNA: TGTGCCAGCAGCCTAGGACAGGGGGATCAGCCCCAGCATTTT. The encoded protein is CASSLGQGDQPQHF.

The chain recombines TRBV4-3 with TRBJ2-3; D unclear. CDR1 LGHNA and CDR2 YSLEER come from the germline V gene. CDR3 length: 18 residues. Trimming removed 0 bases from V and 0 bases from J, with 16 bases in between. The CDR3 protein is CASSQDGVVADSTDTQYF. CDR3 DNA: TGCGCCAGCAGCCAAGATGGGGTGGTTGCAGATAGCACAGATACGCAGTATTTT.

The V and J genes are TRBV6-5 and TRBJ2-5; 10 bases map to TRBD1. The germline V gene encodes CDR1 MNHEY and CDR2 SVGAGI. The CDR3 covers 16 residues. The V and J ends lost 4 bases and 6 bases, in that order; junction bases with no gene match: 11. CDR3 DNA: TGTGCCAGCAGTTCCGGTTTCCGGACAGGGGGGAAGACCCAGTACTTC. Translation gives CASSSGFRTGGKTQYF.

The rearrangement joins TRBV29-1 to TRBJ2-1; 10 positions match TRBD2. V dropped 6 bases and J dropped 6; count of bases not matched to a gene: 11. The CDR3 runs to 15 residues. Germline V gene data show CDR1 as SQVTM and CDR2 as ANQGSEA. This CDR3 reads CSVGTLAGVGNEQFF. The CDR3 DNA follows: TGCAGCGTGGGGACCCTAGCGGGAGTGGGCAATGAGCAGTTCTTC.

V and J are TRBV7-9 and TRBJ1-1, with D unclear. The V end was cut by 2 bases, the J end by 4 bases, with 14 bases between. The CDR3 covers 15 residues. From germline, CDR1 is SEHNR and CDR2 FQNEAQ (reference sequence). DNA for the CDR3: TGTGCCAGCAGCTTATTGTACGCAAAGAGCACTGAAGCTTTCTTT. It codes for CASSLLYAKSTEAFF. The full variable domain, with the rest looked up from reference TRBV7-9 and TRBJ1-1, is DTGVSQNPRHKITKRGQNVTFRCDPISEHNRLYWYRQTLGQGPEFLTYFQNEAQLEKSRLLSDRFSAERPKGSFSTLEIQRTEQGDSAMYLCASSLLYAKSTEAFFGQGTRLTVV.

The chain employs TRBV5-6 and TRBJ1-2; 11 bases align to TRBD1. The germline gives CDR1 SGHDT, CDR2 YYEEEE. The CDR3 covers 16 residues. After removal of 5 bases from V and 5 bases from J, the junction contained 11 bases not matched to a gene. The CDR3 nucleotides read TGTGCCAGCAGTCGCAGGACAGGGGGCCATTCTTATGGCTACACCTTC. As protein: CASSRRTGGHSYGYTF.

The rearrangement uses TRBV3-1 (or the pseudogene TRBV3-2) and TRBJ1-4; maybe TRBD1 (6 bases). Trimming took 2 bases from V and 8 from J, leaving 21 bases between them. The CDR3 length is 17 residues. Germline lookup yields CDR1 LGHDT and CDR2 YNNKEL (reference sequence). The CDR3 is CASSQRFGAGEREKLFF. As DNA, the CDR3 is TGTGCCAGCAGCCAACGGTTCGGGGCAGGGGAGAGAGAAAAACTGTTTTTT.

The V and J genes are TRBV27 and TRBJ1-4; no firm D call. The CDR3 loop spans 13 amino acids. Trimming stripped 5 bases from V and 3 bases from J, with 7 bases between. Germline V gene lookup returns CDR1 MNHEY and CDR2 SMNVEV (reference sequence). CDR3: CASSPRSNEKLFF. CDR3 bases: TGTGCCAGCAGTCCTCGCTCTAATGAAAAACTGTTTTTT.

The chain uses TRBV2 and TRBJ1-5; 7 bases map to TRBD1. Germline CDR1 is SNHLY and CDR2 is FYNNEI. The CDR3 covers 16 residues. With V trimmed by 4 bases and J by 7 bases, 13 bases remained unmatched. In nucleotides, the CDR3 is TGTGCCAGCAGTGGTCAGGGTCGGCAGGGGGGACAGCCCCAGCATTTT. Translating gives CASSGQGRQGGQPQHF. The whole variable domain, filled in from reference TRBV2 and TRBJ1-5, reads EPEVTQTPSHQVTQMGQEVILRCVPISNHLYFYWYRQILGQKVEFLVSFYNNEISEKSEIFDDQFSVERPDGSNFTLKIRSTKLEDSAMYFCASSGQGRQGGQPQHFGDGTRLSIL.

The table lists this clone with a count of one. The chain is built from TRBV27 and TRBJ2-4; D is possibly TRBD1 (5 bases). CDR1 is MNHEY and CDR2 is SMNVEV in the germline V gene (reference sequence). Trimming stripped 6 bases from V and 3 bases from J, with 18 bases between. This CDR3 is built from 16 residues. The CDR3 sequence is CASRPLGELGKNIQYF. The CDR3 nucleotides read TGTGCCAGCAGACCCTTAGGGGAATTAGGCAAAAACATTCAGTACTTC.

V and J are TRBV6-6 and TRBJ2-3; the D gene is possibly TRBD1 (5 bases). The V gene's germline CDR1 is MNHNY and CDR2 SVGAGI (reference sequence). V gave up 0 bases and J gave up 2 bases, with 6 bases separating them. The CDR3 is made up of 14 amino acids. This CDR3 is CASSYSRATDTQYF. The CDR3 nucleotides read TGTGCCAGCAGTTACTCCAGGGCCACAGATACGCAGTATTTT.

V usage is TRBV7-9 and J usage is TRBJ1-1; D may be TRBD1 (6 bases). CDR1 is SEHNR and CDR2 is FQNEAQ in the germline V gene (reference sequence). V was trimmed by 7 bases and J by 2 bases, leaving 14 bases between them. This CDR3 has 14 amino acids. The CDR3 is CASIKTGQNTEAFF. CDR3 DNA: TGTGCCAGCATCAAGACAGGACAAAACACTGAAGCTTTCTTT. The whole variable domain, filled in from reference TRBV7-9 and TRBJ1-1, reads DTGVSQNPRHKITKRGQNVTFRCDPISEHNRLYWYRQTLGQGPEFLTYFQNEAQLEKSRLLSDRFSAERPKGSFSTLEIQRTEQGDSAMYLCASIKTGQNTEAFFGQGTRLTVV.